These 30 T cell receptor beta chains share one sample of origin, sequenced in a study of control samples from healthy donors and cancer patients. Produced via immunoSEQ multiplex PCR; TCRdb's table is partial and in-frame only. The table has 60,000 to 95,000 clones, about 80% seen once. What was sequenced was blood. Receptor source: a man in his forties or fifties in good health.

The DNA of the CDR3 is TGTGCCAGCAGCGGGGGGCTAGCGGGAGTAGTTGGGGAGACCCAGTACTTC. Translating gives CASSGGLAGVVGETQYF. The J gene is TRBJ2-5, the V gene TRBV5-4; the match to TRBD2 covers 10 bases. Germline assignment: CDR1 SGHNT and CDR2 YYREEE (reference sequence). CDR3 length equals 17 residues. Germline trimming cut 4 bases from V and 5 bases from J; bases unmatched to any gene: 14.

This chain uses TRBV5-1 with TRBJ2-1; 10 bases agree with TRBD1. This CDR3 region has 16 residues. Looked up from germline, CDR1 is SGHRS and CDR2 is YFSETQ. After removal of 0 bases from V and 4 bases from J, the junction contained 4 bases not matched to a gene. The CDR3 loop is CASSLDRDRGYNEQFF. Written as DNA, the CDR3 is TGCGCCAGCAGCTTGGACCGGGACAGGGGATACAATGAGCAGTTCTTC.

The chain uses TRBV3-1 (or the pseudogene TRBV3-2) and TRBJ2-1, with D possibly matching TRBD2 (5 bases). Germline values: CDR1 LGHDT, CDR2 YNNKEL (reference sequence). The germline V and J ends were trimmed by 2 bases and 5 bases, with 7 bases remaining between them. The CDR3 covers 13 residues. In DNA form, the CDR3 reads TGTGCCAGCAGCCAAATAGCGAACAATGAGCAGTTCTTC. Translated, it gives CASSQIANNEQFF.

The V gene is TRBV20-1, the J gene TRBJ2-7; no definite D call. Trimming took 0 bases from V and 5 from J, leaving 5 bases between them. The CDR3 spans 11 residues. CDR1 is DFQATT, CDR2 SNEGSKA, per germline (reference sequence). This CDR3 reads CSARDFNEQYF. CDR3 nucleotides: TGCAGTGCTAGAGATTTTAACGAGCAGTACTTC.

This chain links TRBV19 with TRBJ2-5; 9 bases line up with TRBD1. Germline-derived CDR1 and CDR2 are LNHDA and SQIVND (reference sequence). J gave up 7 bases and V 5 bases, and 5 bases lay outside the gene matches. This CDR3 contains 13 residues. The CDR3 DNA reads TGTGCCAGTAGTTCGGACAGGGGTGCGACCCAGTACTTC. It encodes CASSSDRGATQYF. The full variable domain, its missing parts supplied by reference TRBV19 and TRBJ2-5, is DGGITQSPKYLFRKEGQNVTLSCEQNLNHDAMYWYRQDPGQGLRLIYYSQIVNDFQKGDIAEGYSVSREKKESFPLTVTSAQKNPTAFYLCASSSDRGATQYFGPGTRLLVL.

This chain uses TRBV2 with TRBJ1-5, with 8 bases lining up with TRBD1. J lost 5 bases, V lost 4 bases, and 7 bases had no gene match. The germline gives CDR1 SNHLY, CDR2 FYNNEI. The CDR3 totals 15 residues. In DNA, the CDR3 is TGTGCCAGCAGTGTGTCAGGGGGCGGTTATCAGCCCCAGCATTTT. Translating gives CASSVSGGGYQPQHF.

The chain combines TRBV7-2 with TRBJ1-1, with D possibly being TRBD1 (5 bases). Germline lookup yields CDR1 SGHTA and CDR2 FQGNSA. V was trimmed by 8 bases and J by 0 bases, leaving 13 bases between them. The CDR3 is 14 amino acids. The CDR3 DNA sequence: TGTGCCAGCCGGACTTGGGGGATGAACACTGAAGCTTTCTTT. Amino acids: CASRTWGMNTEAFF.

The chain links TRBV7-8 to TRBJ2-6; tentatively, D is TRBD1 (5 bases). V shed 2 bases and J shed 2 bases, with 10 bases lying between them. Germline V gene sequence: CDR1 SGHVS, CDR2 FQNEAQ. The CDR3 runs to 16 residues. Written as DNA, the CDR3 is TGTGCCAGCAGCTTACCCGCGACAGCTGGGGCCAACGTCCTGACTTTC. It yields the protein CASSLPATAGANVLTF.

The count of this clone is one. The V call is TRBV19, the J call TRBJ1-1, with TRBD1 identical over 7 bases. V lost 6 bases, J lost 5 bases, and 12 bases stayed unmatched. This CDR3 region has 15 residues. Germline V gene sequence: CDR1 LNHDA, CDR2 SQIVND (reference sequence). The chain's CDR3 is CASSYQGQLITEAFF. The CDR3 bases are TGTGCCAGTAGCTATCAGGGACAGCTAATTACTGAAGCTTTCTTT.

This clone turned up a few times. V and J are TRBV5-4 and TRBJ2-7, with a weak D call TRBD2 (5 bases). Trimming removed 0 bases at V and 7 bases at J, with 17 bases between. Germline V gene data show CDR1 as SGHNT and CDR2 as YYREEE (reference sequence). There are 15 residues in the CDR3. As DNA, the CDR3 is TGTGCCAGCAGCTTGGATCTTAGCGCCCCGGAAGAGCAGTACTTC. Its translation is CASSLDLSAPEEQYF. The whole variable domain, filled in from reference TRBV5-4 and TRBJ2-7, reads ETGVTQSPTHLIKTRGQQVTLRCSSQSGHNTVSWYQQALGQGPQFIFQYYREEENGRGNFPPRFSGLQFPNYSSELNVNALELDDSALYLCASSLDLSAPEEQYFGPGTRLTVT.

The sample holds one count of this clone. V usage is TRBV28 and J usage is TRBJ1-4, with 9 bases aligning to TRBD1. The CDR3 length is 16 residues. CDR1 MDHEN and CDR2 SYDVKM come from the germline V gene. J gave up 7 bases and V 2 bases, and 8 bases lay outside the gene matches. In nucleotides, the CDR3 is TGTGCCAGCAGTTTACGTCCCGGGACAGGGACTGAAAAACTGTTTTTT. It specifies CASSLRPGTGTEKLFF.

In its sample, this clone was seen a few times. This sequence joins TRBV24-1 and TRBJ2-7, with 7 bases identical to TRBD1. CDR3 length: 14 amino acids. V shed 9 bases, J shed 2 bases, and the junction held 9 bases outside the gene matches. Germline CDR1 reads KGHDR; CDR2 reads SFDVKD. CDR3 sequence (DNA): TGTGCCACCCAGGTTATGACAGGGACCTACGAGCAGTACTTC. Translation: CATQVMTGTYEQYF.

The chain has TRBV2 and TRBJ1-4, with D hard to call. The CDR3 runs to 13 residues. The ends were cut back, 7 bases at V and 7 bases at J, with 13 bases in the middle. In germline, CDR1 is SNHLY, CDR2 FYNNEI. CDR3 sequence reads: CASTRGSGEKLFF. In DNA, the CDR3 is TGTGCCAGCACTCGAGGGTCGGGTGAAAAACTGTTTTTT.

Here the CDR3 reads CAVYVTGGVTEAFF. As DNA, the CDR3 is TGTGCCGTATATGTGACAGGGGGGGTAACTGAAGCTTTCTTT. The genes are TRBV19 and TRBJ1-1, with 9 bases aligning to TRBD1. The germline CDR1 and CDR2 sequences are LNHDA and SQIVND (reference sequence). This CDR3 spans 14 amino acids. J lost 5 bases, V lost 11 bases, and 12 bases had no gene match. Based on the CDR3 plus reference TRBV19 and TRBJ1-1, the full variable domain is DGGITQSPKYLFRKEGQNVTLSCEQNLNHDAMYWYRQDPGQGLRLIYYSQIVNDFQKGDIAEGYSVSREKKESFPLTVTSAQKNPTAFYLCAVYVTGGVTEAFFGQGTRLTVV.

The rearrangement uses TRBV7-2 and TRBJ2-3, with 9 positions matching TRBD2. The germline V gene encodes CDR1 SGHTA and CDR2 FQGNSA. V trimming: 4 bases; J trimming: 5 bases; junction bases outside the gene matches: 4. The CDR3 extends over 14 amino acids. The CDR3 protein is CASSYLAGQDTQYF. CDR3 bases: TGTGCCAGCAGCTATCTAGCGGGGCAAGATACGCAGTATTTT.

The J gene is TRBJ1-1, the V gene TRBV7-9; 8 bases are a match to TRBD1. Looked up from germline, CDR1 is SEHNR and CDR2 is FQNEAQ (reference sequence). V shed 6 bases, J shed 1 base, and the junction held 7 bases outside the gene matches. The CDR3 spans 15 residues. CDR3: CASRNTGQANTEAFF. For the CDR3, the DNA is TGTGCCAGCAGGAACACGGGACAGGCGAACACTGAAGCTTTCTTT.

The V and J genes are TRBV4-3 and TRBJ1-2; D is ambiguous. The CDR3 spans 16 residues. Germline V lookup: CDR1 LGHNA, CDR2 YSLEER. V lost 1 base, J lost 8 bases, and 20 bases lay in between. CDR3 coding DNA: TGCGCCAGCAGCCAAGGGGCCAAACCTACCGAGGAGGGCTACACCTTC. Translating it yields CASSQGAKPTEEGYTF.

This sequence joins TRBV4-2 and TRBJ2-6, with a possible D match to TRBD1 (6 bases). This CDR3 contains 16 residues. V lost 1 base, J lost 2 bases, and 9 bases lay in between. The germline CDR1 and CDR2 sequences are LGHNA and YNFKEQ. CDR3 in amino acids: CASSQVRGTGANVLTF. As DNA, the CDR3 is TGTGCCAGCAGCCAAGTCAGGGGAACTGGGGCCAACGTCCTGACTTTC.

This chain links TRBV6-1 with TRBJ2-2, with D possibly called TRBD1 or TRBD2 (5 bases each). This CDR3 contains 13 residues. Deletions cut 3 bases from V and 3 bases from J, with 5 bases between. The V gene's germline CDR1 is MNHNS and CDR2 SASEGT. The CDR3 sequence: CASSEGDTGELFF. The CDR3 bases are TGTGCCAGCAGTGAGGGGGACACCGGGGAGCTGTTTTTT.

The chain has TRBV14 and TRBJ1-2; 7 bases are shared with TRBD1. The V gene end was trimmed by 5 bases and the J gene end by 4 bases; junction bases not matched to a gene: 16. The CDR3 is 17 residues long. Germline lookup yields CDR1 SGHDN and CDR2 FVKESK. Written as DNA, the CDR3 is TGTGCCAGCAGCTTTTTACCACCGGGACAGACAATCTATGGCTACACCTTC. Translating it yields CASSFLPPGQTIYGYTF.

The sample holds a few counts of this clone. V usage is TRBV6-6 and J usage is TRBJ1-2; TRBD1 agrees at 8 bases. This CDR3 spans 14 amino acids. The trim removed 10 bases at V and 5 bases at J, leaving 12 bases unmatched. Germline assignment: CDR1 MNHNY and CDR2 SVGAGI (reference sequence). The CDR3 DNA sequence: TGTGCCACAAATCCGGGACAGGCAGTTTATGGCTACACCTTC. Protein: CATNPGQAVYGYTF.

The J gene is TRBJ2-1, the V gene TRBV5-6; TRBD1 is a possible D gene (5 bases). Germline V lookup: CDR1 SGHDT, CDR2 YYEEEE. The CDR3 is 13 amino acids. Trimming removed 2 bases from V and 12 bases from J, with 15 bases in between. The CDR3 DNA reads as TGTGCCAGCAGCTTAGACGTCACCCAGGGGCAGTTCTTC. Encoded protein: CASSLDVTQGQFF.

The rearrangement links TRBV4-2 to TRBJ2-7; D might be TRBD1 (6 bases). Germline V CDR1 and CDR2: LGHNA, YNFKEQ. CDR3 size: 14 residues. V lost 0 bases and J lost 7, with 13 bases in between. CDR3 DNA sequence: TGTGCCAGCAGCCAAGACGCAGGGGTGGGAGAGCAGTACTTC. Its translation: CASSQDAGVGEQYF.

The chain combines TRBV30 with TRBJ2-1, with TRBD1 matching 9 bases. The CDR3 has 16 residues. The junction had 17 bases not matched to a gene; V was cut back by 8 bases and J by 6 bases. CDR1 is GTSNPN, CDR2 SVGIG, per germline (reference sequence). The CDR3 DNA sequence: TGTGCCAGCTTCGCTCTTTGGGGACAGGGAGGCAATGAGCAGTTCTTC. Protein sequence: CASFALWGQGGNEQFF.

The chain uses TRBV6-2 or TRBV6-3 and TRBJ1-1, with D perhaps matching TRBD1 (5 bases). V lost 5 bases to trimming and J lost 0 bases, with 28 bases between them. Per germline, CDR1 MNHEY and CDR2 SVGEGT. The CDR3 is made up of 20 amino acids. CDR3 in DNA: TGTGCCAGCAGTAACAAAGACCTACCGGGACTTAACTACATGAACACTGAAGCTTTCTTT. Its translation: CASSNKDLPGLNYMNTEAFF.

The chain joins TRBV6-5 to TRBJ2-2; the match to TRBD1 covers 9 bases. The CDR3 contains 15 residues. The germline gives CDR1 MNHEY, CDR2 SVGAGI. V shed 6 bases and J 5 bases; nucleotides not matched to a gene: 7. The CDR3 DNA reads TGTGCCAGCAGACCCTGGACAGGGGAGACCGGGGAGCTGTTTTTT. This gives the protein CASRPWTGETGELFF.

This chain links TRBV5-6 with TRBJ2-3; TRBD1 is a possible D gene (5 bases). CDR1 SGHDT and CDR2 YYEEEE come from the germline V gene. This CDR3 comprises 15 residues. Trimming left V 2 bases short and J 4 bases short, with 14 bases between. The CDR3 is CASSFPGYMSDTQYF. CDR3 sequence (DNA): TGTGCCAGCAGCTTCCCAGGGTATATGTCAGATACGCAGTATTTT.

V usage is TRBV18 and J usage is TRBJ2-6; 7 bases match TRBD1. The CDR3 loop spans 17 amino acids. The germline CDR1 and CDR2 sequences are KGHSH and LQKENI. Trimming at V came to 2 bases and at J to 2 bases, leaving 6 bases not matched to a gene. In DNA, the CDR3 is TGTGCCAGCTCACCAAACAAACAGGGGACTGGGGCCAACGTCCTGACTTTC. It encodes CASSPNKQGTGANVLTF.

CDR3 region: CAWSTGLAGDEQFF. The DNA of the CDR3 is TGTGCCTGGAGTACGGGACTAGCGGGTGATGAGCAGTTCTTC. J is TRBJ2-1 and V is TRBV30; TRBD2 matches at 12 bases. With 2 bases clipped from V and 8 bases from J, the junction kept 4 bases outside the gene matches. From germline, CDR1 is GTSNPN and CDR2 SVGIG (reference sequence). This CDR3 comprises 14 residues.

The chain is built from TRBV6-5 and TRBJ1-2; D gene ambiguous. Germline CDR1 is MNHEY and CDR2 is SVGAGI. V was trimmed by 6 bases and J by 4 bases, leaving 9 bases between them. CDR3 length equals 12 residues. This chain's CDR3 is CASRLATYGYTF. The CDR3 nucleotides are TGTGCCAGCAGGCTCGCGACCTATGGCTACACCTTC.